These T cell receptor beta chains were read from a single sample in a study of post-analysis software for immune sequencing data. One entry per CDR3 protein results from TCRdb running MiXCR on the PCR reads. The sample has about 570,000 distinct CDR3 sequences, roughly 34% seen once. Sequencing was carried out using blood. All receptors come from a girl between 2 and 17 years old with multiple sclerosis. Each CDR3 is given with its conserved first and last residue. The order of the fields is clone size, V gene, J gene, D gene, CDR3 DNA, CDR3 protein. The D gene is left open where the match is weak. Clone size is stated in some rows and not others, as once, few, many or a class when expanded.

NA	TRBV4-1	TRBJ1-2	TRBD1	TGCGCCAGCAGCCAAGATCCCGACAGGGGCGACTATGGCTACACCTTC	CASSQDPDRGDYGYTF
NA	TRBV5-1	TRBJ2-1	NA	TGCGCCAGCAGCGCCTTACGAGCCATATATGACAATGAGCAGTTCTTC	CASSALRAIYDNEQFF
NA	TRBV4-2	TRBJ2-4	NA	TGTGCCAGCAGCCAAGGTCCGAGGTCTCGAGCCAAGAACATTCAGTACTTC	CASSQGPRSRAKNIQYF
few	TRBV5-6	TRBJ1-1	TRBD1	TGTGCCAGCAGAGCGGACAGGGGGACTGAAGCTTTCTTT	CASRADRGTEAFF
NA	TRBV12-3/TRBV12-4	TRBJ2-4	TRBD2	TGTGCCAGCAGCACGACTAGCGGGGGGGCCAACATTCAGTACTTC	CASSTTSGGANIQYF
NA	TRBV11-2	TRBJ1-1	NA	TGTGCCAGCAGCATAGTCTTCAGGGGTAACACTGAAGCTTTCTTT	CASSIVFRGNTEAFF
NA	TRBV5-1	TRBJ2-5	NA	TGCGCCAGCGGGCAAATGGGGAATAGCGAGATGGAGACCCAGTACTTC	CASGQMGNSEMETQYF
few	TRBV29-1	TRBJ1-2	NA	TGCAGCGCCGGGACAACTAACTATGGCTACACCTTC	CSAGTTNYGYTF
few	TRBV11-2	TRBJ2-1	TRBD2	TGTGCCAGCAGCTTACTGCGGGGGGGCCCCAATGAGCAGTTCTTC	CASSLLRGGPNEQFF
NA	TRBV27	TRBJ2-2	NA	TGTGCCAGCAGTTCCCCACTAGTACATGCCACCGGGGAGCTGTTTTTT	CASSSPLVHATGELFF
NA	TRBV20-1	TRBJ2-7	TRBD2	TGCAGTGCTTGGGGGGGGGGAACCTACGAGCAGTACTTC	CSAWGGGTYEQYF
NA	TRBV7-9	TRBJ2-1	NA	TGTGCCAGCAGCTTAGGGCAGGGGGAGGATGAGCAGTTCTTC	CASSLGQGEDEQFF
few	TRBV20-1	TRBJ2-1	NA	TGCAGTGCCCCAAGAAGGAGACAGAGCTCCTACAATGAGCAGTTCTTC	CSAPRRRQSSYNEQFF
few	TRBV29-1	TRBJ2-5	NA	TGCAGCCTCGTTGGGGGGCCCTTGCCCCAAGAGACCCAGTACTTC	CSLVGGPLPQETQYF
NA	TRBV11-3	TRBJ2-1	NA	TGTGCCAGCAGCTACTCACGACTTCGGGGGGCCGGCAATGAGCAGTTCTTC	CASSYSRLRGAGNEQFF
once	TRBV14	TRBJ1-4	NA	TGTGCCAGCAGCCAAGCGGGGGCAACTAATGAAAAACTGTTTTTT	CASSQAGATNEKLFF
NA	TRBV29-1	TRBJ2-1	NA	TGCAGCGTTGAAGGGGGGCAGGGAGGGACCTACAATGAGCAGTTCTTC	CSVEGGQGGTYNEQFF
NA	TRBV29-1	TRBJ1-5	NA	TGCAGCGCACGGGGCAATCAGCCCCAGCATTTT	CSARGNQPQHF
many	TRBV29-1	TRBJ2-1	NA	TGCAGCGCTTCCTTCAGGGGCCTATGGCAGTTCTTC	CSASFRGLWQFF
NA	TRBV6-5	TRBJ2-1	TRBD1	TGTGCCAGCAGCTCACTACAGGGGGGCTCCTACAATGAGCAGTTCTTC	CASSSLQGGSYNEQFF
NA	TRBV7-9	TRBJ1-5	TRBD1	TGTGCCAGCAGCCCCGGGACAGGGAATTTTCAGCCCCAGCATTTT	CASSPGTGNFQPQHF
few	TRBV12-3/TRBV12-4	TRBJ2-7	NA	TGTGCCAGCAGTTTTGGAGGGACCTCCGAGCAGTACTTC	CASSFGGTSEQYF
NA	TRBV6-6	TRBJ2-7	NA	TGTGCCAGCAGTTACCTCCAATCAGCTCACGAGCAGTACTTC	CASSYLQSAHEQYF
few	TRBV13	TRBJ1-2	NA	TGTGCCAGCAGCTCCAGGGGAAGGGCACGGGATTTTAACTATGGCTACACCTTC	CASSSRGRARDFNYGYTF
NA	TRBV20-1	TRBJ1-5	NA	TGCAGTGCTAGGGAACCAGGGGTGGGGCAGCCCCAGCATTTT	CSAREPGVGQPQHF
NA	TRBV13	TRBJ1-2	NA	TGTGCCAGCAGCTTGGCCCGGGCCGAAATAACTGGCTACACCTTC	CASSLARAEITGYTF
few	TRBV10-3	TRBJ2-1	NA	TGTGCCATCAGTGAAAGAGGGGGACCTAACAATGAGCAGTTCTTC	CAISERGGPNNEQFF
NA	TRBV4-1	TRBJ1-2	NA	TGCGCCAGCAGCCAAGCAGGGGAAGGAGGTGGCTACACCTTC	CASSQAGEGGGYTF
NA	TRBV6-5	TRBJ2-5	NA	TGTGCCAGCAGTTCGGCCGGGTCTGAGACCCAGTACTTC	CASSSAGSETQYF
once	TRBV7-6	TRBJ2-3	NA	TGTGCCAGCAGCTTAGGAGGGACCACCCACGCACGGGATACGCAGTATTTT	CASSLGGTTHARDTQYF
NA	TRBV20-1	TRBJ2-5	NA	TGCAGTGCTAGAGAGGCGGGGCGGGTAACCCAAGAGACCCAGTACTTC	CSAREAGRVTQETQYF
NA	TRBV7-9	TRBJ1-4	NA	TGTGCCAGCACCGCCCGGGGGACTAATGAAAAACTGTTTTTT	CASTARGTNEKLFF
NA	TRBV11-2	TRBJ2-5	TRBD2	TGTGCCAGCAGCATCCAAGCGGGGGAACAAGGGACCCAGTACTTC	CASSIQAGEQGTQYF
NA	TRBV12-3/TRBV12-4	TRBJ2-3	NA	TGTGCCAGCAGTTACCGATCGGGTGAGACAGATACGCAGTATTTT	CASSYRSGETDTQYF
NA	TRBV27	TRBJ1-1	NA	TGTGCCAGCAGACCATCCAGAGGATGGGGGGCTACTGAAGCTTTCTTT	CASRPSRGWGATEAFF
NA	TRBV20-1	TRBJ2-1	TRBD2	TGCAGTGCTAGGGGTCCGGGACTAGCGGGGGCCTCCTACAATGAGCAGTTCTTC	CSARGPGLAGASYNEQFF
NA	TRBV28	TRBJ1-2	NA	TGTGCCAGCAGAACGGCAGGGAGCGGCTACTATGGCTACACCTTC	CASRTAGSGYYGYTF
NA	TRBV28	TRBJ1-2	NA	TGTGCCAGCACCTCACTGGGACACCCTTGGGGTTATGGCTACACCTTC	CASTSLGHPWGYGYTF
few	TRBV7-9	TRBJ2-3	TRBD2	TGTGCCAGCAGCCTCGTAGCGGGGGGATTCACAGATACGCAGTATTTT	CASSLVAGGFTDTQYF
NA	TRBV29-1	TRBJ2-1	NA	TGCAGCGTGGACTGGGTATACAATGAGCAGTTCTTC	CSVDWVYNEQFF
few	TRBV5-1	TRBJ2-1	NA	TGCGCCAGCAGCCCCCGAGCGGACTACAATGAGCAGTTCTTC	CASSPRADYNEQFF
NA	TRBV20-1	TRBJ2-5	NA	TGCAGTGCTAGTATTGATCAGTACTTC	CSASIDQYF
NA	TRBV11-2	TRBJ2-3	NA	TGTGCCAGCACCCTAGTTGGGGAGGGCACAGATACGCAGTATTTT	CASTLVGEGTDTQYF
NA	TRBV6-5	TRBJ2-7	TRBD2	TGTGCCAGCAGTTTTTGCCTAGCGGGGGCCGAGCAGTACTTC	CASSFCLAGAEQYF
NA	TRBV29-1	TRBJ2-1	TRBD2	TGCAGCGTGAGGGGGCGGCTAGCGGGGTACAATGAGCAGTTCTTC	CSVRGRLAGYNEQFF
NA	TRBV20-1	TRBJ2-5	NA	TGCAGTGCTAGGGTAGCCGGACTCCCCGCCACCCAGTACTTC	CSARVAGLPATQYF
NA	TRBV20-1	TRBJ2-3	TRBD1	TGCAGTGCTAGAGATCGACAGGGGTGGGCAGATACGCAGTATTTT	CSARDRQGWADTQYF
few	TRBV20-1	TRBJ1-6	NA	TGCAGTGCTAGAGATGCTGGAGGGGCCAGTTCACCCCTCCACTTT	CSARDAGGASSPLHF
NA	TRBV6-2/TRBV6-3	TRBJ2-1	NA	TGTGCCAGCAGTTATCAGGGTTTCAATGAGCAGTTCTTC	CASSYQGFNEQFF
many	TRBV20-1	TRBJ1-2	NA	TGCAGTGCTAGAGATCTGGGGGATCGGGGCTACACCTTC	CSARDLGDRGYTF
once	TRBV20-1	TRBJ1-1	NA	TGCAGTGCTATGGACCCAGGGGTGAACACTGAAGCTTTCTTT	CSAMDPGVNTEAFF
NA	TRBV20-1	TRBJ2-5	NA	TGCAGTGCTCCGCCCACCGGGACGGTCCAAGAGACCCAGTACTTC	CSAPPTGTVQETQYF
NA	TRBV6-5	TRBJ2-5	NA	TGTGCCAGCAGCCCCCCGGCGGGGATTTACCAAGGGACCCAGTACTTC	CASSPPAGIYQGTQYF
few	TRBV5-1	TRBJ2-3	NA	TGCGCCAGCAGAGGCCTAACAGATACGCAGTATTTT	CASRGLTDTQYF
few	TRBV7-8	TRBJ2-7	TRBD1	TGTGCCAGCAGCTTTCACAGGGGGAGCTACGAGCAGTACTTC	CASSFHRGSYEQYF
once	TRBV19	TRBJ2-3	NA	TGTGCCTGTCGGGTGGACCCTAGCACAGATACGCAGTATTTT	CACRVDPSTDTQYF
few	TRBV3-1	TRBJ2-5	NA	TGTGCCAGCAGCCAAGACAGGGAGGCGACCCAGTACTTC	CASSQDREATQYF
NA	TRBV5-1	TRBJ2-1	TRBD2	TGCGCCAGCAGGCCCGGGACTAGCGGGGTGACTGGGTCGGATGAGCAGTTCTTC	CASRPGTSGVTGSDEQFF
few	TRBV20-1	TRBJ2-7	TRBD2	TGCAGTGCTAGTCTTCCGGGACTAGAAGGCGAGCAGTACTTC	CSASLPGLEGEQYF